This TCR beta chain was sequenced during a study of STAT3 mutations in large granular lymphocyte leukemia. The study, taken as a whole, reports: In T-cell large granular lymphocyte leukemia, about half of patients showed multiple immunodominant subclonotypes.

Tens of thousands of productive templates were obtained per sample on average. Assay used: immunoSEQ multiplex PCR; TCRdb lists only in-frame clones, some missing. The sample lists approximately 43,000 clones; about 81% were seen once. The germline V gene has CDR1 MNHEY and CDR2 SVGAGI. The V end was cut by 2 bases, the J end by 8 bases, with 7 bases between. The CDR3 runs 12 residues. Details on this clone: The target antigen is unknown.

The material sequenced was PBMCs. The chain carries TRBV6-5 and TRBJ2-1; D not certain. This receptor was identified in a human donor with T large granular lymphocyte leukemia. Some clones in this sample may be carry-over from other donors' samples. DNA for the CDR3: TGTGCCAGCAGTTACCCCCCCGATGAGCAGTTCTTC. This encodes CASSYPPDEQFF.